This TCR beta chain derives from a study of blood T cell repertoires in COVID-19 (dated by TCRdb to between 2020 and 2021). Study-wide context: The collaborator samples originated in the United States, Italy and Spain and spanned the acute and convalescent phases of COVID-19. Sample metadata almost always included a de-identified subject ID, COVID-19 status, age in years and sex. Where available, HLA class I and class II types were obtained from metadata supplied by the sample provider rather than from assay-based typing. Samples came from the ongoing ImmuneRACE study (first 160 participants) plus 1,254 subjects from 6 global collaborators. The prospective study material was composed of cDNA or gDNA derived from T cells, B-cell-depleted T cells, or PBMCs. Subjects who had been exposed to COVID-19, were actively infected with it, or had recovered from it provided the deeply sampled blood TCRbeta repertoires that made up the dataset. The repertoires were released in a freely available public database meant as a resource for research on the immune response to SARS-CoV-2. General findings and caveats noted by the study authors: How much clinical and demographic metadata was included differed by source and by participant, and the metadata was provided uncurated.

The immunoSEQ Assay, a bias-controlled multiplex PCR, was used to amplify TCRbeta CDR3 regions from genomic DNA. Per the source publication's procedure: The number of nucleated cells in each sample was estimated from the amplification of reference gene primers within the assay. Sequence reads were collapsed and filtered to measure the absolute abundance of every unique TCRbeta CDR3 rearrangement. Productive Simpson clonality was computed per sample as the square root of Simpson's diversity index over productive rearrangements. Entries here come from immuneACCESS through TCRdb and include only in-frame sequences with V and J called. Some clones fail to appear in such tables; in the studies checked, an unresolved V gene covers under half of the shortfall, and the cause of the remainder is unknown. D and trimming were read from the DNA, whereas the V and J calls and clone size are those reported in that table. In all, the sample holds 150,000 to 180,000 clones, and around 74% of those were seen once. 3.7% of the sample lies in the top ten.

Comment on this clone: Which antigen it targets is not known. The sample holds no much larger clone one base away, and base qualities are not on file.

Collaborating institutions collected whole blood in K2EDTA tubes following their own protocols. Collaborator samples were shipped for TCRbeta analysis as frozen whole blood, isolated PBMCs, or DNA extracted from either sample type. Per the germline V gene, SGHTA is the CDR1 and FQGNSA is the CDR2. The CDR3 holds 14 amino acids from the cysteine to the phenylalanine. Only the CDR3 portion is preserved as DNA: 42 bases, with reading frame beginning at the first base. V loses 5 bases of germline sequence and J loses 2 bases, and the interval between the two ends is 10 bases. The rearrangement joined TRBV7-2 to TRBJ1-5; the D gene identity is not certain. Sequenced: peripheral blood. This TCR was recovered from a woman aged 80 or older with acute or convalescent COVID-19. The DNA sequence is TGTGCCAGCAGCATATGGCGGGGCAATCAGCCCCAGCATTTT. It translates to CASSIWRGNQPQHF.